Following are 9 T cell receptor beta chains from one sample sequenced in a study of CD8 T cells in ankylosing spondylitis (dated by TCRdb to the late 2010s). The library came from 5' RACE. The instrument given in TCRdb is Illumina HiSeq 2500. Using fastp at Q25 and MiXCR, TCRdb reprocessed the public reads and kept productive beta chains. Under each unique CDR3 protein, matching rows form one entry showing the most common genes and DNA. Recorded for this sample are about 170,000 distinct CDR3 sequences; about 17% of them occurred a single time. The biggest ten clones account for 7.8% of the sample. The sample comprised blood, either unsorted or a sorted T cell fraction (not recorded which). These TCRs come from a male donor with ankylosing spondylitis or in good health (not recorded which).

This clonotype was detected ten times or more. The CDR3 nucleotides are TGCGCCAGCAGCTGGCAGAATGAGCAGTTCTTC. Translated: CASSWQNEQFF. V and J are TRBV5-1 and TRBJ2-1, with no clear D. The germline V and J ends were trimmed by 3 bases and 7 bases, with 5 bases remaining between them. The CDR3 has 11 residues. In germline, CDR1 is SGHRS, CDR2 YFSETQ.

CDR3: CATSDFGDTDTQYF. The CDR3 DNA is TGTGCCACCAGTGATTTTGGGGACACAGATACGCAGTATTTT. V usage is TRBV24-1 and J usage is TRBJ2-3; D unresolved. Germline V gene sequence: CDR1 KGHDR, CDR2 SFDVKD. V was clipped by 1 base and J by 2 bases, with 6 bases between them. This CDR3 contains 14 residues.

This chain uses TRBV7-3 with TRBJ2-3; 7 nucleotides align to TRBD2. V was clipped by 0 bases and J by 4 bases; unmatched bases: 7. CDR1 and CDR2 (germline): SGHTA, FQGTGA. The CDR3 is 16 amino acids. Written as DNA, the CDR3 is TGTGCCAGCAGCTTAACCCTCGGCGGGGGATCAGATACGCAGTATTTT. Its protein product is CASSLTLGGGSDTQYF.

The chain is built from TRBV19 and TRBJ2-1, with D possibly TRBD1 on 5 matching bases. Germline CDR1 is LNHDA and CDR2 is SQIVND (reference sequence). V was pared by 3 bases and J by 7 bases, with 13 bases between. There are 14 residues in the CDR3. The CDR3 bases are TGTGCCAGTAGTATTACCCAGGGATCGAATGAGCAGTTCTTC. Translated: CASSITQGSNEQFF.

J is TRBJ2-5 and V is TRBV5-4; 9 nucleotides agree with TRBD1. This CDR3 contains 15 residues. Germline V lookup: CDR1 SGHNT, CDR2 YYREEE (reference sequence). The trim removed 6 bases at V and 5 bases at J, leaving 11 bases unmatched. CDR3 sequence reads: CASTRTGGVGETQYF. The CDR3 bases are TGTGCCAGCACCCGCACAGGGGGCGTGGGGGAGACCCAGTACTTC.

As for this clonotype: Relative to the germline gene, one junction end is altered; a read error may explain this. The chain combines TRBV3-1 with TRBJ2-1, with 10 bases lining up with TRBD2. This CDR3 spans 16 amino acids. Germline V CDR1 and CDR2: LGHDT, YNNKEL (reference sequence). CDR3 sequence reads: CAISQVSLAGANEQFF. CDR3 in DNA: TGTGCCATCAGCCAAGTGTCTCTAGCGGGAGCAAATGAGCAGTTCTTC.

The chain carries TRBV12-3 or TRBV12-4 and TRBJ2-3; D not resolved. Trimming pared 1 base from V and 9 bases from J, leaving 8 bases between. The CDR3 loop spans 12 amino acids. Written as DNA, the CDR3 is TGTGCCAGCAGTTTAGAAAGCCTAACGCAGTATTTT. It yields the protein CASSLESLTQYF.

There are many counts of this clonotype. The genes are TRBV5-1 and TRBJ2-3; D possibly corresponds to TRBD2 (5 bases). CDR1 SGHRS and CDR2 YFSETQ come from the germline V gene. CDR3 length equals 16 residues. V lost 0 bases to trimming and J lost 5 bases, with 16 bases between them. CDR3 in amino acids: CASSLDGTGEIDTQYF. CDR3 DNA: TGCGCCAGCAGCTTGGATGGAACTGGGGAGATAGATACGCAGTATTTT.

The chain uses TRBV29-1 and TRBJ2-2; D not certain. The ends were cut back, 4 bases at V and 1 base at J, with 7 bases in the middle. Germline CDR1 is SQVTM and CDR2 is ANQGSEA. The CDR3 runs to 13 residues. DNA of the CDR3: TGCAGCGTTGTTGGGGAGAACACCGGGGAGCTGTTTTTT. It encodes CSVVGENTGELFF.